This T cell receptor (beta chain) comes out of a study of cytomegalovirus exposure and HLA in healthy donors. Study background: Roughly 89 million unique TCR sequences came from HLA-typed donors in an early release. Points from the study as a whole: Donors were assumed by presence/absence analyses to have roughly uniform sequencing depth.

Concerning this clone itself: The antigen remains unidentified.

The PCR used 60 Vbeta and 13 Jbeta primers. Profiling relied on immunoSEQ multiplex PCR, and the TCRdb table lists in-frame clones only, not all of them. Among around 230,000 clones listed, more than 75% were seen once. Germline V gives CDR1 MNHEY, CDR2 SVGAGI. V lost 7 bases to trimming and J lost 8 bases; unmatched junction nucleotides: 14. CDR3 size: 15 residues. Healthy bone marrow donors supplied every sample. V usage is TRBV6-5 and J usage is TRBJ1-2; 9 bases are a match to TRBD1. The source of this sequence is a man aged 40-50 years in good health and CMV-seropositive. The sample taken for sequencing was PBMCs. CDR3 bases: TGTGCCAGCACCCCTTACTCGGGGACAGGGTCCGGCTACACCTTC. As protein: CASTPYSGTGSGYTF.